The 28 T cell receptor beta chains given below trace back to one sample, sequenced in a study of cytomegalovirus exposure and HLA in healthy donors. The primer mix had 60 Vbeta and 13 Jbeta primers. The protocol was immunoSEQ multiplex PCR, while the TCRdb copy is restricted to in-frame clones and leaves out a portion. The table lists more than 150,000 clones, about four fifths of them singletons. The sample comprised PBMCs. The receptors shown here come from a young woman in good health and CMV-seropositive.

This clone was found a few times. CDR3 loop: CASSDGQSSYNSPLHF. The CDR3, as DNA: TGTGCCAGCAGTGATGGGCAGAGCTCCTATAATTCACCCCTCCACTTT. The chain links TRBV2 to TRBJ1-6; D remains unclear. CDR1 is SNHLY and CDR2 is FYNNEI in the germline V gene. V lost 3 bases to trimming and J lost 0 bases, with 9 bases between them. The CDR3 runs 16 residues.

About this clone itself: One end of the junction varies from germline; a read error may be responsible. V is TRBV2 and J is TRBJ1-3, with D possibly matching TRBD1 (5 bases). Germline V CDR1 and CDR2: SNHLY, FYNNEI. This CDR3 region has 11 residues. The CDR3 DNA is TGTGCCAGCAGGGGCAGGGTGCCGGGAGATTTT. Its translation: CASRGRVPGDF.

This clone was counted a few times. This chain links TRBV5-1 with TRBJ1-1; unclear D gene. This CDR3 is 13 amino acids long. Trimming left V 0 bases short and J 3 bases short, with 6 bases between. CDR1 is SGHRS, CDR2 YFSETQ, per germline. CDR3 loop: CASSLAGHTEAFF. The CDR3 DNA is TGCGCCAGCAGCTTGGCAGGCCACACTGAAGCTTTCTTT.

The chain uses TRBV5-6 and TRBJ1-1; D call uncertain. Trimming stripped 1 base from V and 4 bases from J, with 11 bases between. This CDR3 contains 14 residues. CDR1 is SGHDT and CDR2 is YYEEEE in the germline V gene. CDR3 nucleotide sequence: TGTGCCAGCAGCTTGTTCTACTTCGGCACTGAAGCTTTCTTT. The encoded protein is CASSLFYFGTEAFF. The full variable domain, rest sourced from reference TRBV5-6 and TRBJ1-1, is DAGVTQSPTHLIKTRGQQVTLRCSPKSGHDTVSWYQQALGQGPQFIFQYYEEEERQRGNFPDRFSGHQFPNYSSELNVNALLLGDSALYLCASSLFYFGTEAFFGQGTRLTVV.

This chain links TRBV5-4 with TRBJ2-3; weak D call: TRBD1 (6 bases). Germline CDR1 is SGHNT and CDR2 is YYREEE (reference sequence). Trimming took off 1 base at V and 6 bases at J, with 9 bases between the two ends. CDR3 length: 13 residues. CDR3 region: CASSLNRADTQYF. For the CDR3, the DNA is TGTGCCAGCAGCTTGAACAGGGCCGATACGCAGTATTTT.

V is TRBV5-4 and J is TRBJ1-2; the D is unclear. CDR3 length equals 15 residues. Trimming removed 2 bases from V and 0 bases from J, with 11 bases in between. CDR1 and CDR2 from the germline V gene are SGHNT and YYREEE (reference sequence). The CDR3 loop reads CASSFPLAANYGYTF. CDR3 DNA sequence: TGTGCCAGCAGCTTCCCCCTGGCGGCTAACTATGGCTACACCTTC. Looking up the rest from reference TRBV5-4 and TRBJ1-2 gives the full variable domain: ETGVTQSPTHLIKTRGQQVTLRCSSQSGHNTVSWYQQALGQGPQFIFQYYREEENGRGNFPPRFSGLQFPNYSSELNVNALELDDSALYLCASSFPLAANYGYTFGSGTRLTVV.

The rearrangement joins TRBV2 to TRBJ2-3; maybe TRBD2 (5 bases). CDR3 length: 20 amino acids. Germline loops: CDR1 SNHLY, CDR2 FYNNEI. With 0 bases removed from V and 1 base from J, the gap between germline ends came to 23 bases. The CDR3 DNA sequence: TGTGCCAGCAGTGAAGCGCTTCGAGGGTCGCGGGTGTTTCGCACAGATACGCAGTATTTT. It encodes CASSEALRGSRVFRTDTQYF.

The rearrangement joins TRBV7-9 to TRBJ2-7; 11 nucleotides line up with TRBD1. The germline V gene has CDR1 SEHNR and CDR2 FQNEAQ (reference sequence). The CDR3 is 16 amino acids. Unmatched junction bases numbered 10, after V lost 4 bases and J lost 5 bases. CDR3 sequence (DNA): TGTGCCAGCAGCTACGACCGGGACAGGGGGAGCCACGAGCAGTACTTC. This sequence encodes CASSYDRDRGSHEQYF.

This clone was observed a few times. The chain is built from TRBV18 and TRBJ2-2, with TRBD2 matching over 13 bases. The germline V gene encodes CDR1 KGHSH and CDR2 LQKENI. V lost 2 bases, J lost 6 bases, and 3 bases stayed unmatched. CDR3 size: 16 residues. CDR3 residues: CASSPGLAGVSGELFF. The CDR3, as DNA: TGTGCCAGCTCACCAGGACTAGCGGGAGTTTCCGGGGAGCTGTTTTTT.

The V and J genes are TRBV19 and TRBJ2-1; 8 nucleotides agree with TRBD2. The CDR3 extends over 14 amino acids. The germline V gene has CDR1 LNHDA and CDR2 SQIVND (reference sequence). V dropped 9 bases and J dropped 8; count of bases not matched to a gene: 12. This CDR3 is CASSAPGGADEQFF. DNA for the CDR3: TGTGCCAGCTCAGCCCCCGGGGGGGCCGATGAGCAGTTCTTC.

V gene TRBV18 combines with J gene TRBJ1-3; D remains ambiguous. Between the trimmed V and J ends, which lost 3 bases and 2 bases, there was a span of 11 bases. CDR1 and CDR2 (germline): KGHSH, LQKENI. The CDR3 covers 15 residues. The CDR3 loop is CASSPGGGAGNTIYF. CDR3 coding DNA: TGTGCCAGCTCACCGGGTGGAGGAGCTGGAAACACCATATATTTT.

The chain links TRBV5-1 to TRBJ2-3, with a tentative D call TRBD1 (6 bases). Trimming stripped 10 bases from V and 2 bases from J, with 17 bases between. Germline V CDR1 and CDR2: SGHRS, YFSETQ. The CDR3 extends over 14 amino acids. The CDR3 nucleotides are TGCGCCTCGACACTGGGGGCATCCACAGATACGCAGTATTTT. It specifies CASTLGASTDTQYF.

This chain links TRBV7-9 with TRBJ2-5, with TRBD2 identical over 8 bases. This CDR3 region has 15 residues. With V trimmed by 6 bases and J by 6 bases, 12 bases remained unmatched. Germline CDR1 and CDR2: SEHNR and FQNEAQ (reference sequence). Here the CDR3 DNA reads TGTGCCAGCAGTATTCAGCGGGGGACGTGGAAGACCCAGTACTTC. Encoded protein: CASSIQRGTWKTQYF. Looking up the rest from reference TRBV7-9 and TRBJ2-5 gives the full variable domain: DTGVSQNPRHKITKRGQNVTFRCDPISEHNRLYWYRQTLGQGPEFLTYFQNEAQLEKSRLLSDRFSAERPKGSFSTLEIQRTEQGDSAMYLCASSIQRGTWKTQYFGPGTRLLVL.

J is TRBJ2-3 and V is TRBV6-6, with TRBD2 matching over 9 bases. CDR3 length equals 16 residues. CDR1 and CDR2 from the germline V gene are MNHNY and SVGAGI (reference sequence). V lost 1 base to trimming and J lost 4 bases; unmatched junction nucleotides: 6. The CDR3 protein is CASSYLAGGPADTQYF. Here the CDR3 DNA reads TGTGCCAGCAGTTACTTGGCGGGGGGGCCGGCAGATACGCAGTATTTT.

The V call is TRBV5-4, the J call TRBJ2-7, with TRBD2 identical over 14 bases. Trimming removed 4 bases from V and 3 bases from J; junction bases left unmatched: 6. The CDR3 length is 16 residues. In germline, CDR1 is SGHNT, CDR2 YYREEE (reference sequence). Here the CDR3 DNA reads TGTGCCAGCAGCCCGGGACTAGCGGGGGACAACTACGAGCAGTACTTC. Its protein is CASSPGLAGDNYEQYF. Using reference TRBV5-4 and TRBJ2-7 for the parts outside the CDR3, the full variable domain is ETGVTQSPTHLIKTRGQQVTLRCSSQSGHNTVSWYQQALGQGPQFIFQYYREEENGRGNFPPRFSGLQFPNYSSELNVNALELDDSALYLCASSPGLAGDNYEQYFGPGTRLTVT.

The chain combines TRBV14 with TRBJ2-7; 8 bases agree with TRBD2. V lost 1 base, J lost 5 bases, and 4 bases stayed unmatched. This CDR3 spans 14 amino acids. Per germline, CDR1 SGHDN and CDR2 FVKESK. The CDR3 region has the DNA TGTGCCAGCAGCCAAGGTCGGGGGGGCAACGAGCAGTACTTC. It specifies CASSQGRGGNEQYF.

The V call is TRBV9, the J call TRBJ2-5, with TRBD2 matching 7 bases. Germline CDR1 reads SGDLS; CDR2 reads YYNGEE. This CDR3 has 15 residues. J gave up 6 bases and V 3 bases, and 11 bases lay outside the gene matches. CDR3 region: CASSGSSGPKKTQYF. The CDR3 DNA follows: TGTGCCAGCAGCGGATCTAGCGGACCTAAGAAGACCCAGTACTTC.

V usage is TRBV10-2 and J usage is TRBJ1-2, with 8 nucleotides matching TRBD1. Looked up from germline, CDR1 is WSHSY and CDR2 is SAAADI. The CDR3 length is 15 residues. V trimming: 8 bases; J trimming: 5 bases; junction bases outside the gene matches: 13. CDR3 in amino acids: CASQRELGTGYGYTF. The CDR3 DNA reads TGCGCCAGCCAAAGAGAGCTGGGGACAGGATATGGCTACACCTTC.

The CDR3 protein is CASSLFARRGLGYEQYF. DNA for the CDR3: TGTGCCAGCAGTTTATTTGCCCGCAGGGGACTAGGCTACGAGCAGTACTTC. The chain uses TRBV27 and TRBJ2-7; TRBD2 aligns across 8 bases. After removal of 1 base from V and 3 bases from J, the junction contained 11 bases not matched to a gene. Germline CDR1 is MNHEY and CDR2 is SMNVEV (reference sequence). The CDR3 contains 17 residues.

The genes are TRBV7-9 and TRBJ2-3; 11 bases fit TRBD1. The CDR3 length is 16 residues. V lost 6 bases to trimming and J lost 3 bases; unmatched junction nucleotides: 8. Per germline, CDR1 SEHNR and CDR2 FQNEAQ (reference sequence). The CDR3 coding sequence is TGTGCCAGCAGTGTGTGGGGGGACAGGGGGACAGATACGCAGTATTTT. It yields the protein CASSVWGDRGTDTQYF.

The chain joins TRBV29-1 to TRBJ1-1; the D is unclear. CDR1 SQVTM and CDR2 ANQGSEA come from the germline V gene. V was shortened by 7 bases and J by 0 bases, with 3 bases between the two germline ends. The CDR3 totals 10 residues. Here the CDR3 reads CSGVNTEAFF. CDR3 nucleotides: TGCAGCGGAGTGAACACTGAAGCTTTCTTT.

CDR3 DNA: TGCGCCAGCAGCCAAGATGCGGGGGCTACACCCCTCCACTTT. Its protein product is CASSQDAGATPLHF. The J gene is TRBJ1-6, the V gene TRBV4-1; tentatively, D is TRBD1 (6 bases). The CDR3 totals 14 residues. The ends were cut back, 0 bases at V and 11 bases at J, with 11 bases in the middle. CDR1 is MGHRA, CDR2 YSYEKL, per germline.

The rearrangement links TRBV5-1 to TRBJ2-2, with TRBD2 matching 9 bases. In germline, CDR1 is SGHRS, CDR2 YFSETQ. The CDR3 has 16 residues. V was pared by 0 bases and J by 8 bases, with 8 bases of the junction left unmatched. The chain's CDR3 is CASSLGPAGGPGELFF. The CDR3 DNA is TGCGCCAGCAGCTTGGGTCCCGCGGGAGGGCCGGGGGAGCTGTTTTTT.

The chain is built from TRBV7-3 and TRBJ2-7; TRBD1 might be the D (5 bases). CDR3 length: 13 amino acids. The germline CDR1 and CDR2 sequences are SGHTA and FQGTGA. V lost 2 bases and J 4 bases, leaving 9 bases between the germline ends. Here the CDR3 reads CASSLGALYEQYF. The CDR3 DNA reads TGTGCCAGCAGCTTAGGGGCACTATACGAGCAGTACTTC.

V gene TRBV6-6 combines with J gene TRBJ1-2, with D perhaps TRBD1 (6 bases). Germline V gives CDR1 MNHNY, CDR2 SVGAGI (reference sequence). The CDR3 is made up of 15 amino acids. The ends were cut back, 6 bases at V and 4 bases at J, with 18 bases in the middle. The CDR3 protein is CASSPTGTGIYGYTF. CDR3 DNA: TGTGCCAGCAGCCCGACAGGAACGGGAATCTATGGCTACACCTTC.

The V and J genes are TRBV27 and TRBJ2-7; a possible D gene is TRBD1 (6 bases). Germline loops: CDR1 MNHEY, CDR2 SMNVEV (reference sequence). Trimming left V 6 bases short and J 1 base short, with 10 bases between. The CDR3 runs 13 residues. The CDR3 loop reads CASRSQGSYEQYF. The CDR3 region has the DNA TGTGCCAGCAGGTCACAGGGTTCCTACGAGCAGTACTTC.

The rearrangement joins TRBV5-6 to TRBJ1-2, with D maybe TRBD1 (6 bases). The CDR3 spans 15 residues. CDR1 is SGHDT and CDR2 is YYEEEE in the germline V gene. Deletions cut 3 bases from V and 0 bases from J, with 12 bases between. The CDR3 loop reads CASSYGRGSNYGYTF. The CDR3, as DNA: TGTGCCAGCAGCTACGGCAGGGGTTCTAACTATGGCTACACCTTC.

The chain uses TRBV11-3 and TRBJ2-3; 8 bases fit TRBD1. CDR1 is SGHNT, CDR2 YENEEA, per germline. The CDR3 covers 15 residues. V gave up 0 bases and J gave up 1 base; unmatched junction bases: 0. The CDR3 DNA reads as TGTGCCAGCAGCTTAGAGGGACAGGGCACAGATACGCAGTATTTT. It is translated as CASSLEGQGTDTQYF.